These 14 T cell receptor beta chains were sequenced from one sample in a study of PD-1 and CTLA-4 blockade in melanoma. Some clones are missing from TCRdb's copy, which holds only in-frame ones; the method was immunoSEQ multiplex PCR. The sample consists of 25,000 to 40,000 clones, roughly nine tenths of them appearing once. This specimen consisted of CD8+ T cells from peripheral blood, obtained from a patient given anti-PD-1 treatment. The receptors here all came from a human donor with melanoma.

The V call is TRBV10-3, the J call TRBJ2-2; 7 nucleotides line up with TRBD1. Germline assignment: CDR1 ENHRY and CDR2 SYGVKD. The CDR3 contains 13 residues. J gave up 5 bases and V 10 bases, and 7 bases lay outside the gene matches. CDR3 residues: CATGTVGTGELFF. For the CDR3, the DNA is TGTGCCACGGGGACAGTAGGAACCGGGGAGCTGTTTTTT.

This clone occurred once. The chain carries TRBV24-1 and TRBJ2-2; 7 bases fit TRBD2. The length of the CDR3 is 17 residues. CDR1 is KGHDR and CDR2 is SFDVKD in the germline V gene. The V segment lost 1 base and the J segment 1 base; nucleotides outside the gene matches: 5. CDR3 sequence: CATSDLGLAVNTGELFF. In DNA, the CDR3 is TGTGCCACCAGTGATTTAGGGCTAGCGGTGAACACCGGGGAGCTGTTTTTT.

This rearrangement joins TRBV25-1 to TRBJ2-3; D is tentatively TRBD1 or TRBD2 (5 bases each). This CDR3 region has 13 residues. Germline values: CDR1 MGHDK, CDR2 SYGVNS. Trimming left V 5 bases short and J 6 bases short, with 12 bases between. The CDR3 reads CASSTHGADTQYF. The CDR3 DNA reads TGTGCCAGCAGTACCCACGGGGCGGATACGCAGTATTTT.

V usage is TRBV28 and J usage is TRBJ2-5; no firm D call. The ends were cut back, 8 bases at V and 2 bases at J, with 12 bases in the middle. The CDR3 loop spans 13 amino acids. Germline V gives CDR1 MDHEN, CDR2 SYDVKM. The CDR3 loop reads CASGDEVQETQYF. CDR3 coding DNA: TGTGCCAGCGGGGATGAGGTACAAGAGACCCAGTACTTC.

The V gene is TRBV5-8, the J gene TRBJ2-1; possibly TRBD2 for D (7 bases). The CDR3 runs to 16 residues. Trimming left V 0 bases short and J 3 bases short, with 13 bases between. CDR1 and CDR2 (germline): SGHTS, YDEGEE. The CDR3 loop is CASSLASGTNYNEQFF. CDR3 in DNA: TGTGCCAGCAGCTTGGCGAGCGGGACAAACTACAATGAGCAGTTCTTC.

The chain combines TRBV30 with TRBJ1-1; 11 nucleotides align to TRBD1. CDR1 is GTSNPN and CDR2 is SVGIG in the germline V gene (reference sequence). CDR3 size: 17 residues. V dropped 2 bases and J dropped 5; count of bases not matched to a gene: 13. The CDR3 loop is CAWSLGRDRGIRTEAFF. DNA of the CDR3: TGTGCCTGGAGTCTCGGCCGGGACAGGGGGATTCGGACTGAAGCTTTCTTT.

The chain is built from TRBV27 and TRBJ1-2, with a weak D call TRBD1 (5 bases). This CDR3 is built from 16 residues. CDR1 is MNHEY and CDR2 is SMNVEV in the germline V gene (reference sequence). Trimming took off 2 bases at V and 1 base at J, with 14 bases between the two ends. CDR3 amino acids: CASSLPPGTFNYGYTF. As DNA, the CDR3 is TGTGCCAGCAGTTTACCCCCGGGGACCTTTAACTATGGCTACACCTTC.

The chain carries TRBV19 and TRBJ1-5; no definite D call. The CDR3 has 15 residues. CDR1 is LNHDA, CDR2 SQIVND, per germline (reference sequence). Trimming removed 1 base at V and 3 bases at J, with 10 bases between. CDR3: CASSIAVGYNQPQHF. The DNA of the CDR3 is TGTGCCAGTAGTATAGCGGTGGGCTACAATCAGCCCCAGCATTTT.

The CDR3 loop is CASSRGLAGETQYF. In DNA form, the CDR3 reads TGTGCCAGCAGCCGGGGGCTAGCGGGGGAGACCCAGTACTTC. The rearrangement joins TRBV27 to TRBJ2-5; 9 nucleotides agree with TRBD2. Germline CDR1 reads MNHEY; CDR2 reads SMNVEV (reference sequence). There are 14 residues in the CDR3. V gave up 6 bases and J gave up 5 bases; unmatched junction bases: 7.

This chain uses TRBV5-5 with TRBJ1-2, with D possibly being TRBD1 (6 bases). The V end was cut by 6 bases, the J end by 6 bases, with 15 bases between. From germline, CDR1 is SGHKS and CDR2 YYEKEE (reference sequence). This CDR3 has 13 residues. As DNA, the CDR3 is TGTGCCAGCACCAACAGGGAGCTGAATGGCTACACCTTC. This encodes CASTNRELNGYTF.

This chain connects TRBV15 to TRBJ1-1, with D possibly matching TRBD1 (5 bases). CDR3 size: 13 residues. CDR1 LNHNV and CDR2 YYDKDF come from the germline V gene (reference sequence). Trimming pared 9 bases from V and 6 bases from J, leaving 17 bases between. DNA of the CDR3: TGTGCCACGAAGAGGCAGGGTGACGCTGAAGCTTTCTTT. Translation gives CATKRQGDAEAFF.

The chain has TRBV28 and TRBJ2-5; 14 bases fit TRBD2. V was clipped by 6 bases and J by 4 bases; unmatched bases: 4. The CDR3 sequence is 15 residues long. Germline V gives CDR1 MDHEN, CDR2 SYDVKM. The CDR3, as DNA: TGTGCCAGCAGATCCGGGACTAGCGGGGGAGAGACCCAGTACTTC. Protein: CASRSGTSGGETQYF.

V usage is TRBV28 and J usage is TRBJ1-2; D is unclear. V shed 4 bases and J shed 7 bases, with 16 bases lying between them. The CDR3 has 14 residues. In germline, CDR1 is MDHEN, CDR2 SYDVKM. The DNA of the CDR3 is TGTGCCAGCAGTTCCCGATGGGCGCCGGGTGGCTACACCTTC. It translates to CASSSRWAPGGYTF.

The DNA for the CDR3 is TGTGCCAGCCTCGATTCACGCAACACCATATATTTT. It codes for CASLDSRNTIYF. This chain joins TRBV27 and TRBJ1-3; no firm D call. Germline V gene sequence: CDR1 MNHEY, CDR2 SMNVEV (reference sequence). The V gene lost 8 bases and the J gene lost 7 bases, with 12 bases spanning the gap. The CDR3 covers 12 residues.